The clone carrying this T cell receptor beta chain was picked up many times. The time point was: newly diagnosed GD, antithyroid drugs for less than 3 months. RNA from PBMCs was the source of the TCR library. These data belong to a study of regulatory T cells in long-lasting Graves disease. Libraries of TCR beta came from iRepertoire HTBI primers plus Arm-PCR of CDR3 regions. TCRdb used MiXCR to reprocess the multiplex PCR reads, holding one entry per CDR3 protein. The sample shows 300,000 to 400,000 distinct CDR3 sequences, over 15% of them seen only once. The same specimen was also included in a second study, on T cells in Graves' hyperthyroidism and ophthalmopathy.

The material sequenced was peripheral blood mononuclear cells (PBMCs), taken at new diagnosis, from a patient treated with antithyroid drugs. The TCR originated in a middle-aged man with Graves disease.

Here the CDR3 DNA reads TGCAGTGCTAGGCCCACGATCACAGATACGCAGTATTTT. Translation gives CSARPTITDTQYF. This sequence joins TRBV20-1 and TRBJ2-3; the D is unclear. Germline-derived CDR1 and CDR2 are DFQATT and SNEGSKA (reference sequence). The CDR3 extends over 13 amino acids. V dropped 3 bases and J dropped 2 bases, with 9 bases sitting between them.